A single sample gave rise to the 25 T cell receptor beta chains below, sequenced in a study of T cell responses to AZD1222 COVID-19 vaccine. Using immunoSEQ multiplex PCR, the repertoire was profiled, and TCRdb retains in-frame clones only, with some absent. In the table there are 90,000 to 95,000 clones, approximately 90% of which are singletons. This material consisted of peripheral blood, taken on day 0 of AZD1222 vaccination. These TCRs come from an adult in good health.

The V call is TRBV27, the J call TRBJ1-6, with 7 bases lining up with TRBD1. The CDR3 extends over 15 amino acids. The V gene end was trimmed by 5 bases and the J gene end by 6 bases; junction bases not matched to a gene: 7. Germline V gene sequence: CDR1 MNHEY, CDR2 SMNVEV (reference sequence). The CDR3 here is CASSPLRQGNSPLHF. The CDR3 DNA sequence: TGTGCCAGCAGTCCCCTCCGACAGGGTAATTCACCCCTCCACTTT.

The rearrangement joins TRBV5-1 to TRBJ2-2; D perhaps matches TRBD2 (5 bases). Trimming removed 0 bases at V and 2 bases at J, with 11 bases between. CDR3 length: 16 residues. CDR1 is SGHRS and CDR2 is YFSETQ in the germline V gene. CDR3 sequence (DNA): TGCGCCAGCAGCTTGGGGGGAGAAATCAACACCGGGGAGCTGTTTTTT. Residues: CASSLGGEINTGELFF.

The rearrangement joins TRBV12-3 or TRBV12-4 to TRBJ2-7; D is possibly TRBD2 (5 bases). The CDR3 sequence is 13 residues long. V was pared by 1 base and J by 4 bases, with 8 bases between. This CDR3 reads CASSLGQRYEQYF. Here the CDR3 DNA reads TGTGCCAGCAGTTTAGGGCAGCGGTACGAGCAGTACTTC.

The V call is TRBV7-9, the J call TRBJ1-4; 9 bases are a match to TRBD1. Germline lookup yields CDR1 SEHNR and CDR2 FQNEAQ (reference sequence). V trimming: 5 bases; J trimming: 8 bases; junction bases outside the gene matches: 12. The CDR3 length is 16 residues. In DNA, the CDR3 is TGTGCCAGCAGCCCTACCCCGGGACAGGGTCCAGAAAAACTGTTTTTT. Its protein product is CASSPTPGQGPEKLFF.

J is TRBJ1-1 and V is TRBV4-2; possible D gene TRBD1, 6 bases. The ends were cut back, 3 bases at V and 5 bases at J, with 22 bases in the middle. The CDR3 is 17 amino acids. Germline lookup yields CDR1 LGHNA and CDR2 YNFKEQ. The CDR3: CASSHGGPGARATEAFF. The CDR3 bases are TGTGCCAGCAGCCACGGGGGGCCGGGGGCCAGGGCTACTGAAGCTTTCTTT.

The chain is built from TRBV10-3 and TRBJ1-2, with 8 positions matching TRBD1. The CDR3 has 13 amino acids. CDR1 and CDR2 (germline): ENHRY, SYGVKD. Losses at the gene ends were 11 bases for V and 0 bases for J; bases not matched to a gene: 5. The CDR3 nucleotides read TGTGCCGGGTCAGGGGGCGCTAACTATGGCTACACCTTC. It codes for CAGSGGANYGYTF.

The rearrangement links TRBV11-2 to TRBJ1-2, with D perhaps matching TRBD1 (6 bases). Germline CDR1 is SGHAT and CDR2 is FQNNGV. There are 14 residues in the CDR3. Trimming pared 1 base from V and 4 bases from J, leaving 10 bases between. This chain's CDR3 is CASSLGGALYGYTF. Here the CDR3 DNA reads TGTGCCAGCAGCTTAGGGGGGGCCCTCTATGGCTACACCTTC.

The chain is built from TRBV27 and TRBJ2-1; 9 bases line up with TRBD2. CDR3 length: 13 amino acids. Germline CDR1 MNHEY, CDR2 SMNVEV (reference sequence). V lost 6 bases and J lost 8; bases outside the gene matches: 5. CDR3: CASRLSGSDEQFF. As DNA, the CDR3 is TGTGCCAGCAGACTTAGCGGGAGCGATGAGCAGTTCTTC.

V usage is TRBV9 and J usage is TRBJ2-3; TRBD2 matches at 13 bases. Unmatched junction bases numbered 9, after V lost 4 bases and J lost 4 bases. Germline CDR1 SGDLS, CDR2 YYNGEE. This CDR3 region has 17 residues. The CDR3 region is CASSPRTSGSGSDTQYF. The CDR3 nucleotides read TGTGCCAGCAGCCCCAGGACTAGCGGGAGCGGATCAGATACGCAGTATTTT.

This sequence joins TRBV7-9 and TRBJ2-7; D might be TRBD1 (5 bases). Germline CDR1 and CDR2: SEHNR and FQNEAQ (reference sequence). Trimming took off 5 bases at V and 4 bases at J, with 15 bases between the two ends. The CDR3 runs 14 residues. CDR3 protein: CASSTDSPFYEQYF. In DNA, the CDR3 is TGTGCCAGCAGCACTGACAGCCCCTTTTACGAGCAGTACTTC.

The rearrangement links TRBV9 to TRBJ2-7; possible D gene TRBD1, 5 bases. V was trimmed by 0 bases and J by 2 bases, leaving 9 bases between them. The CDR3 covers 14 residues. Germline V gene data show CDR1 as SGDLS and CDR2 as YYNGEE. CDR3 protein: CASSVVRTTYEQYF. The DNA of the CDR3 is TGTGCCAGCAGCGTAGTAAGGACAACCTACGAGCAGTACTTC. The variable domain in full, with the rest retrieved from reference TRBV9 and TRBJ2-7, is DSGVTQTPKHLITATGQRVTLRCSPRSGDLSVYWYQQSLDQGLQFLIQYYNGEERAKGNILERFSAQQFPDLHSELNLSSLELGDSALYFCASSVVRTTYEQYFGPGTRLTVT.

This clone was detected only a few times. This chain joins TRBV9 and TRBJ2-7, with 12 positions matching TRBD1. This CDR3 region has 14 residues. Germline V gene sequence: CDR1 SGDLS, CDR2 YYNGEE. Trimming at V came to 2 bases and at J to 6 bases, leaving 3 bases not matched to a gene. CDR3 DNA sequence: TGTGCCAGCAGCGTCCGGGACAGGGGGCTCGAGCAGTACTTC. The encoded protein is CASSVRDRGLEQYF.

Notes on this clone: This sample includes further DNA sequences coding for the same CDR3. The J gene is TRBJ2-7, the V gene TRBV3-1 (or the pseudogene TRBV3-2); no clear D gene. V was clipped by 0 bases and J by 2 bases, with 5 bases between them. Germline V gene sequence: CDR1 LGHDT, CDR2 YNNKEL (reference sequence). CDR3 length: 13 residues. The CDR3 loop reads CASSQEGAYEQYF. CDR3 coding DNA: TGTGCCAGCAGCCAAGAGGGTGCCTACGAGCAGTACTTC.

The CDR3 reads CASSAGGEGGQPQHF. The CDR3 DNA reads as TGTGCCAGCAGCGCAGGTGGGGAGGGCGGACAGCCCCAGCATTTT. The chain is built from TRBV9 and TRBJ1-5, with no clear D. Germline loops: CDR1 SGDLS, CDR2 YYNGEE. The CDR3 is made up of 15 amino acids. V was shortened by 3 bases and J by 7 bases, with 17 bases between the two germline ends.

The V and J genes are TRBV2 and TRBJ2-3, with D tentatively TRBD1 or TRBD2 (6 bases each). The germline V gene has CDR1 SNHLY and CDR2 FYNNEI. The CDR3 runs to 15 residues. V was trimmed by 7 bases and J by 3 bases, leaving 17 bases between them. Here the CDR3 reads CASTWGALGTDTQYF. CDR3 bases: TGTGCCAGCACTTGGGGGGCCCTGGGGACAGATACGCAGTATTTT.

The chain employs TRBV5-5 and TRBJ1-2; tentative D call: TRBD1 (6 bases). Deletions cut 6 bases from V and 4 bases from J, with 13 bases between. The CDR3 totals 13 residues. Germline values: CDR1 SGHKS, CDR2 YYEKEE (reference sequence). CDR3 region: CASNPDRLYGYTF. The CDR3 DNA is TGTGCCAGCAACCCCGACAGGCTCTATGGCTACACCTTC.

This chain joins TRBV25-1 and TRBJ1-2; D is undetermined. This CDR3 contains 15 residues. V was cut by 6 bases and J by 4 bases, with 18 bases left in between. CDR1 is MGHDK and CDR2 is SYGVNS in the germline V gene. CDR3 in amino acids: CASSAEGGWVYGYTF. CDR3 nucleotide sequence: TGTGCCAGCAGCGCAGAAGGAGGGTGGGTCTATGGCTACACCTTC.

The J gene is TRBJ2-7, the V gene TRBV7-6; TRBD1 aligns across 12 bases. The CDR3 loop spans 16 amino acids. The junction had 7 bases not matched to a gene; V was cut back by 0 bases and J by 7 bases. Germline CDR1 SGHVS, CDR2 FNYEAQ. DNA for the CDR3: TGTGCCAGCAGCTTAGCCCCGGGACAGGGGGCGCGAGAGCAGTACTTC. Translating it yields CASSLAPGQGAREQYF.

Of note for this clone: Relative to the germline gene, one junction end is altered; a read error may explain this. The V and J genes are TRBV7-2 and TRBJ1-3; D is unresolved. This CDR3 has 13 amino acids. Germline CDR1 and CDR2: SGHTA and FQGNSA. For the CDR3, the DNA is TGTGCCAGCACCTTAATCTCTGGAAACACCATATATTTT. It is translated as CASTLISGNTIYF.

This chain joins TRBV5-5 and TRBJ1-5; D is undetermined. V was trimmed by 0 bases and J by 0 bases, leaving 7 bases between them. The germline V gene has CDR1 SGHKS and CDR2 YYEKEE (reference sequence). The CDR3 sequence is 15 residues long. The CDR3 reads CASSLEGNSNQPQHF. DNA of the CDR3: TGTGCCAGCAGCTTGGAGGGCAATAGCAATCAGCCCCAGCATTTT.

V usage is TRBV19 and J usage is TRBJ1-5; perhaps TRBD1 as D (5 bases). Trimming removed 3 bases from V and 7 bases from J, with 13 bases in between. The CDR3 loop spans 14 amino acids. Germline V gene lookup returns CDR1 LNHDA and CDR2 SQIVND (reference sequence). CDR3 region: CASSIVGVGQPQHF. The DNA of the CDR3 is TGTGCCAGTAGTATCGTGGGGGTTGGGCAGCCCCAGCATTTT.

On this clone: Different DNA sequences within this sample yield the same CDR3. The V gene is TRBV9, the J gene TRBJ2-1; a possible D gene is TRBD1 (5 bases). The CDR3 spans 12 residues. From germline, CDR1 is SGDLS and CDR2 YYNGEE. Trimming took 1 base from V and 7 from J, leaving 6 bases between them. In nucleotides, the CDR3 is TGTGCCAGCAGCGTACAGGGTAATGAGCAGTTCTTC. It codes for CASSVQGNEQFF.

This clone has a handful of counts. The CDR3: CASKISGSLAEQFF. CDR3 coding DNA: TGTGCCAGTAAAATTAGCGGGTCCCTGGCTGAGCAGTTCTTC. V gene TRBV19 combines with J gene TRBJ2-1, with 7 bases matching TRBD2. Germline V gene lookup returns CDR1 LNHDA and CDR2 SQIVND (reference sequence). The CDR3 loop spans 14 amino acids. V gave up 7 bases and J gave up 9 bases; unmatched junction bases: 12.

The rearrangement uses TRBV2 and TRBJ1-4; TRBD1 matches 7 bases. J was trimmed by 6 bases and V by 7 bases; bases with no gene match: 2. The CDR3 runs to 12 residues. CDR1 SNHLY and CDR2 FYNNEI come from the germline V gene. DNA for the CDR3: TGTGCCAGCAATCAGGGGGATGAAAAACTGTTTTTT. This encodes CASNQGDEKLFF.

This sequence joins TRBV5-6 and TRBJ2-1; the D gene is possibly TRBD2 (6 bases). Per the germline V gene, CDR1 is SGHDT and CDR2 is YYEEEE. V was clipped by 6 bases and J by 2 bases, with 21 bases between them. The CDR3 spans 17 residues. The CDR3: CASTPGGVARPYNEQFF. The DNA for the CDR3 is TGTGCCAGCACCCCCGGGGGAGTAGCGAGGCCCTACAATGAGCAGTTCTTC.